Listed below are T cell receptor beta chains from one sample, sequenced in a study of lymphopenia after photon versus proton radiotherapy. Clones were sequenced by immunoSEQ multiplex PCR, and TCRdb holds only the in-frame ones, with some missing. The data hold about 60,000 clones, with 84% observed a single time. The sequencing used peripheral blood, collected from a patient treated with proton-based radiotherapy. These receptors all stem from a man aged 60 to 75 with pancreatic cancer. Each CDR3 is given with its conserved first and last residue. Fields, in order: clone size, V gene, J gene, D gene, CDR3 DNA, CDR3 protein. The D gene is left open where the match is weak. Where a row states a size, it is once, few, many or the class of an expanded clone; other rows omit it.

clone size: .; V gene: TRBV18; J gene: TRBJ2-2; D gene: TRBD1; CDR3 DNA: TGTGCCAGCTCATTGACAGGGGGCATCGGGGAGCTGTTTTTT; CDR3 protein: CASSLTGGIGELFF
clone size: .; V gene: TRBV7-2; J gene: TRBJ1-4; D gene: .; CDR3 DNA: TGTGCCAGCAGCTTAGAGGTTAGAGGGAATGAAAAACTGTTTTTT; CDR3 protein: CASSLEVRGNEKLFF
clone size: .; V gene: TRBV14; J gene: TRBJ2-1; D gene: TRBD2; CDR3 DNA: TGTGCCAGCAGCCAAGATCGGGGGGGAGAGCAGTTCTTC; CDR3 protein: CASSQDRGGEQFF
clone size: .; V gene: TRBV10-2; J gene: TRBJ2-7; D gene: .; CDR3 DNA: TGCGCCAGCAGTGATACGACGGCCTCCTACGAGCAGTACTTC; CDR3 protein: CASSDTTASYEQYF
clone size: .; V gene: TRBV6-6; J gene: TRBJ2-3; D gene: .; CDR3 DNA: TGTGCCAGCACCTGGGGGACGGGAAAGGATACGCAGTATTTT; CDR3 protein: CASTWGTGKDTQYF
clone size: .; V gene: TRBV5-4; J gene: TRBJ2-3; D gene: .; CDR3 DNA: TGTGCCAGCAGTTCCTGGGGTCGGGCGGGCGGTACGCAGTATTTT; CDR3 protein: CASSSWGRAGGTQYF
clone size: .; V gene: TRBV6-1; J gene: TRBJ1-2; D gene: TRBD1; CDR3 DNA: TGTGCCAGCAGTGAAGCGGCCAGGGGGCTTTATGGCTACACCTTC; CDR3 protein: CASSEAARGLYGYTF
clone size: .; V gene: TRBV4-2; J gene: TRBJ2-3; D gene: .; CDR3 DNA: TGTGCCAGCAGCCCCCCAGGAGATACGCAGTATTTT; CDR3 protein: CASSPPGDTQYF
clone size: once; V gene: TRBV28; J gene: TRBJ1-5; D gene: .; CDR3 DNA: TGTGCCAGCAGTTTATTCCCGGGTCCCCAGCATTTT; CDR3 protein: CASSLFPGPQHF
clone size: .; V gene: TRBV7-8; J gene: TRBJ2-7; D gene: TRBD1; CDR3 DNA: TGTGCCAGCAGCTTAGCGACAGGGGCCTACGAGCAGTACTTC; CDR3 protein: CASSLATGAYEQYF
clone size: .; V gene: TRBV5-1; J gene: TRBJ2-7; D gene: TRBD2; CDR3 DNA: TGCGCCAGCAGCCCAGCCCAACTAGCGGGGGTAACCTACGAGCAGTACTTC; CDR3 protein: CASSPAQLAGVTYEQYF
clone size: .; V gene: TRBV13; J gene: TRBJ1-6; D gene: .; CDR3 DNA: TGTGCCAGCAGCTCCGCCGGGGCGGTGCAGTCACCCCTCCACTTT; CDR3 protein: CASSSAGAVQSPLHF
clone size: .; V gene: TRBV28; J gene: TRBJ2-1; D gene: .; CDR3 DNA: TGTGCCACCAGATCAGAGAGCTCCTACAATGAGCAGTTCTTC; CDR3 protein: CATRSESSYNEQFF
clone size: .; V gene: TRBV15; J gene: TRBJ2-7; D gene: .; CDR3 DNA: TGTGCCACCAGCAGAAACGGAGATTACGAGCAGTACTTC; CDR3 protein: CATSRNGDYEQYF